The subject of this entry is one TCR beta chain. This specimen belongs to a study of shared clonotypes between healthy human individuals. Germline CDR1 is SQVTM and CDR2 is ANQGSEA. The V segment lost 1 base and the J segment 4 bases; nucleotides outside the gene matches: 5. The length of the CDR3 is 14 residues. The assay was immunoSEQ multiplex PCR, and TCRdb's table has in-frame clones only and misses some. The sample lists about 340,000 clones; over 70% were seen once. This clonotype originated in a man aged 30-40 years in good health. V gene TRBV29-1 combines with J gene TRBJ2-3; TRBD2 matches 7 bases. The sample consisted of memory CD4+ T cells sorted from blood. Subset denoted: CD45RA-negative fraction. The CDR3 DNA is TGCAGCGTTGAAGGTGGGAGGGACGCAGATACGCAGTATTTT. Translation gives CSVEGGRDADTQYF.